A selection of T cell receptor beta chains follows, all from one sample in a study of CD8+ T cells in alopecia areata. Libraries were prepared by immunoSEQ multiplex PCR; TCRdb keeps only in-frame clonotypes and omits some of them. The sample has some 96,000 clones; around 60% are singletons. The input for sequencing was CD8+ T cells sorted from blood, taken at week 4, from a patient treated with tofacitinib. These receptors were obtained from a human donor with alopecia areata. Both conserved end residues are part of each CDR3. A D gene is named only where the DNA matches it firmly. Clone size is stated in some rows and not others, as once, few, many or a class when expanded.

NA,TRBV28,TRBJ2-3,TRBD2,CASSFSGTSGVLTDTQYF,TGTGCCAGCAGTTTTTCCGGGACTAGCGGGGTATTAACAGATACGCAGTATTTT
NA,TRBV29-1,TRBJ2-2,NA,CSVEKRSGGTGELFF,TGCAGCGTTGAAAAAAGGTCCGGGGGCACCGGGGAGCTGTTTTTT
few,TRBV6-4,TRBJ2-1,TRBD2,CASSEGTSGNEQFF,TGTGCCAGCAGTGAGGGGACTAGCGGCAATGAGCAGTTCTTC
NA,TRBV29-1,TRBJ2-2,NA,CSVEPEGNTGELFF,TGCAGCGTTGAACCAGAAGGGAACACCGGGGAGCTGTTTTTT
NA,TRBV13,TRBJ2-7,TRBD2,CASSPGGATPYEQYF,TGTGCCAGCAGCCCCGGGGGGGCTACCCCCTACGAGCAGTACTTC
NA,TRBV6-5,TRBJ2-5,NA,CASSPAGASQETQYF,TGTGCCAGCAGTCCAGCAGGGGCCTCACAAGAGACCCAGTACTTC
NA,TRBV27,TRBJ1-5,TRBD1,CASSSTGGNQPQHF,TGTGCCAGCAGTTCGACAGGGGGGAATCAGCCCCAGCATTTT
NA,TRBV30,TRBJ2-2,TRBD2,CAWSVQSGRGTGELFF,TGTGCCTGGAGTGTACAAAGCGGGAGAGGTACCGGGGAGCTGTTTTTT
NA,TRBV30,TRBJ2-7,NA,CAWSDPSGGEQYF,TGTGCCTGGAGCGATCCAAGTGGGGGCGAGCAGTACTTC
NA,TRBV30,TRBJ2-2,TRBD2,CAWRGGEGASGIPNTGELFF,TGTGCCTGGAGGGGTGGAGAGGGGGCTAGCGGGATCCCGAACACCGGGGAGCTGTTTTTT
NA,TRBV28,TRBJ2-2,NA,CASSLRGTGELFF,TGTGCCAGCAGCCTCCGGGGCACCGGGGAGCTGTTTTTT
NA,TRBV2,TRBJ2-3,NA,CASSERGGVYTDTQYF,TGTGCCAGCAGTGAACGGGGCGGGGTTTACACAGATACGCAGTATTTT
NA,TRBV19,TRBJ1-2,NA,CASSIDRVSWTF,TGTGCCAGTAGTATAGATCGAGTCAGTTGGACCTTC
few,TRBV14,TRBJ1-1,NA,CASSQDLTPEAFF,TGTGCCAGCAGCCAAGATTTGACGCCTGAAGCTTTCTTT
NA,TRBV30,TRBJ1-2,NA,CAWLGVSNYGYTF,TGTGCCTGGCTAGGGGTATCTAACTATGGCTACACCTTC
few,TRBV29-1,TRBJ2-7,NA,CSVETTMGTYEQYF,TGCAGCGTTGAAACTACAATGGGAACCTACGAGCAGTACTTC
NA,TRBV27,TRBJ2-3,TRBD2,CASRIPGTSDTDTQYF,TGTGCCAGCAGAATCCCAGGGACTAGCGACACAGATACGCAGTATTTT
few,TRBV2,TRBJ2-5,TRBD2,CASLSGGGQETQYF,TGTGCCAGCCTTAGCGGGGGGGGGCAAGAGACCCAGTACTTC
few,TRBV28,TRBJ2-5,NA,CASSLDSEETQYF,TGTGCCAGCAGTTTAGACAGCGAAGAGACCCAGTACTTC
NA,TRBV5-1,TRBJ2-7,NA,CASCQAAGYEQYF,TGCGCCAGCTGCCAGGCAGCGGGTTACGAGCAGTACTTC
NA,TRBV6-5,TRBJ2-1,NA,CASSSSDRTYNEQFF,NA
NA,TRBV30,TRBJ2-2,TRBD1,CAWWGQGSTGELFF,TGTGCCTGGTGGGGACAGGGAAGCACCGGGGAGCTGTTTTTT